The 22 T cell receptor beta chains below all came from one sample that was sequenced in a study of shared clonotypes between healthy human individuals. Using immunoSEQ multiplex PCR, the repertoire was profiled, and TCRdb retains in-frame clones only, with some absent. The data show about 1 million clones, about 75% seen once. The sample comprised memory CD4+ T cells sorted from blood. The subset was: CD45RA-negative fraction. These receptors all come from a man between 18 and 29 years old in good health.

The chain employs TRBV19 and TRBJ2-7; the match to TRBD1 covers 7 bases. The germline V gene has CDR1 LNHDA and CDR2 SQIVND (reference sequence). The CDR3 consists of 17 residues. Trimming at V came to 2 bases and at J to 0 bases, leaving 10 bases not matched to a gene. CDR3 bases: TGTGCCAGTAGTATACGGCAATCCGGGACAGCCTCCTACGAGCAGTACTTC. Its protein product is CASSIRQSGTASYEQYF.

The table lists this clone with a few counts. The chain combines TRBV30 with TRBJ1-5, with 7 bases lining up with TRBD1. The V gene end was trimmed by 4 bases and the J gene end by 3 bases; junction bases not matched to a gene: 9. The CDR3 is made up of 15 amino acids. Germline V CDR1 and CDR2: GTSNPN, SVGIG (reference sequence). The CDR3 DNA follows: TGTGCCTGGAATCAGCGACAGGGAACCAATCAGCCCCAGCATTTT. It codes for CAWNQRQGTNQPQHF.

The rearrangement uses TRBV4-1 and TRBJ2-2; no clear D. V was trimmed by 0 bases and J by 6 bases, leaving 11 bases between them. Germline V gene lookup returns CDR1 MGHRA and CDR2 YSYEKL. CDR3 length: 15 residues. The CDR3 reads CASSQDIGLPGELFF. Here the CDR3 DNA reads TGCGCCAGCAGCCAAGATATAGGCCTCCCCGGGGAGCTGTTTTTT.

V usage is TRBV25-1 and J usage is TRBJ1-2; TRBD1 matches at 11 bases. Germline V gives CDR1 MGHDK, CDR2 SYGVNS. CDR3 length equals 13 residues. V shed 7 bases and J 7 bases; nucleotides not matched to a gene: 5. CDR3 protein: CASTGQGAVGYTF. CDR3 nucleotide sequence: TGTGCCAGCACAGGACAGGGGGCGGTTGGCTACACCTTC.

V and J are TRBV15 and TRBJ1-2; perhaps TRBD1 as D (6 bases). The CDR3 extends over 15 amino acids. Trimming stripped 9 bases from V and 7 bases from J, with 24 bases between. Germline lookup yields CDR1 LNHNV and CDR2 YYDKDF (reference sequence). Written as DNA, the CDR3 is TGTGCCACTAGCCCAACAATGGGGGCCTTGAGTGGCTACACCTTC. Translation gives CATSPTMGALSGYTF.

This rearrangement joins TRBV29-1 to TRBJ2-5; D assignment may be TRBD1 or TRBD2 (5 bases each). The CDR3 length is 14 residues. Trimming stripped 2 bases from V and 1 base from J, with 11 bases between. Germline V gives CDR1 SQVTM, CDR2 ANQGSEA. CDR3 residues: CSVENTRGQETQYF. CDR3 coding DNA: TGCAGCGTTGAAAATACTAGGGGCCAAGAGACCCAGTACTTC.

This clone came up a few times. The sample contains more than one DNA sequence encoding this CDR3. The genes are TRBV19 and TRBJ2-6, with a tentative D call TRBD1 (5 bases). This CDR3 contains 14 residues. Germline-derived CDR1 and CDR2 are LNHDA and SQIVND (reference sequence). Trimming removed 6 bases at V and 0 bases at J, with 6 bases between. The CDR3 spells CASSDSSGANVLTF. CDR3 DNA: TGTGCCAGTAGCGACAGCTCTGGGGCCAACGTCCTGACTTTC. The complete variable domain, with remaining parts taken from reference TRBV19 and TRBJ2-6, reads DGGITQSPKYLFRKEGQNVTLSCEQNLNHDAMYWYRQDPGQGLRLIYYSQIVNDFQKGDIAEGYSVSREKKESFPLTVTSAQKNPTAFYLCASSDSSGANVLTFGAGSRLTVL.

The rearrangement links TRBV4-3 to TRBJ1-1; D is uncertain. The CDR3 has 14 amino acids. The V end lost 4 bases, the J end lost 4 bases, and 13 bases lay between the germline ends. CDR1 LGHNA and CDR2 YSLEER come from the germline V gene. In DNA, the CDR3 is TGCGCCAGCAGCCCGGGCTCCCGCGGCACTGAAGCTTTCTTT. It encodes CASSPGSRGTEAFF.

The CDR3 is CASSFGQGGYGYTF. CDR3 nucleotide sequence: TGTGCCAGCAGTTTCGGACAGGGTGGCTATGGCTACACCTTC. V usage is TRBV6-6 and J usage is TRBJ1-2; 8 bases are a match to TRBD1. After removal of 4 bases from V and 4 bases from J, the junction contained 5 bases not matched to a gene. Germline-derived CDR1 and CDR2 are MNHNY and SVGAGI (reference sequence). The CDR3 sequence is 14 residues long.

DNA of the CDR3: TGTGCCACCAGCAGAGATCACCTTACACCCCTCCGGAGCTATGGCTACACCTTC. Translation gives CATSRDHLTPLRSYGYTF. The V and J genes are TRBV15 and TRBJ1-2; D uncertain. Deletions cut 0 bases from V and 4 bases from J, with 21 bases between. This CDR3 comprises 18 residues. Germline lookup yields CDR1 LNHNV and CDR2 YYDKDF (reference sequence).

The V gene is TRBV11-1, the J gene TRBJ2-5, with D possibly matching TRBD2 (7 bases). V lost 1 base to trimming and J lost 4 bases, with 10 bases between them. The CDR3 is 14 residues long. Germline CDR1 reads SGHAT; CDR2 reads FQDESV (reference sequence). For the CDR3, the DNA is TGTGCCAGCAGCTTAGGCGGGGGCCGAGAGACCCAGTACTTC. This encodes CASSLGGGRETQYF.

The J gene is TRBJ2-7, the V gene TRBV2; 9 nucleotides agree with TRBD2. Germline V gene lookup returns CDR1 SNHLY and CDR2 FYNNEI. With 6 bases clipped from V and 3 bases from J, the junction kept 6 bases outside the gene matches. The CDR3 spans 14 residues. CDR3 coding DNA: TGTGCCAGCAGCCCGACTAGCGGCAACTACGAGCAGTACTTC. This translates into CASSPTSGNYEQYF.

This clone has a handful of counts. V and J are TRBV11-2 and TRBJ1-1, with D hard to call. CDR1 and CDR2 (germline): SGHAT, FQNNGV. The CDR3 has 14 residues. Deletions cut 0 bases from V and 5 bases from J, with 10 bases between. The CDR3 region is CASSLDPGRTEAFF. In nucleotides, the CDR3 is TGTGCCAGCAGCTTAGATCCGGGCCGGACTGAAGCTTTCTTT.

This clone was seen just once. V usage is TRBV5-1 and J usage is TRBJ2-2; D not resolved. The germline V and J ends were trimmed by 0 bases and 2 bases, with 8 bases remaining between them. Germline V lookup: CDR1 SGHRS, CDR2 YFSETQ. The CDR3 length is 15 residues. Here the CDR3 DNA reads TGCGCCAGCAGCTTGGAGGGCCTTAACACCGGGGAGCTGTTTTTT. This encodes CASSLEGLNTGELFF. The complete variable domain, with remaining parts taken from reference TRBV5-1 and TRBJ2-2, reads KAGVTQTPRYLIKTRGQQVTLSCSPISGHRSVSWYQQTPGQGLQFLFEYFSETQRNKGNFPGRFSGRQFSNSRSEMNVSTLELGDSALYLCASSLEGLNTGELFFGEGSRLTVL.

The chain carries TRBV6-1 and TRBJ2-4; either TRBD1 or TRBD2 may supply D (7 bases each). V lost 1 base and J lost 3, with 19 bases in between. In germline, CDR1 is MNHNS, CDR2 SASEGT. This CDR3 region has 18 residues. CDR3 in DNA: TGTGCCAGCAGTGAAGAGCTGGGAGGGGGCGTGGGCAAAAACATTCAGTACTTC. Translated, it gives CASSEELGGGVGKNIQYF.

The rearrangement joins TRBV5-1 to TRBJ1-6; D is perhaps TRBD1 (5 bases). This CDR3 contains 15 residues. The V end lost 0 bases, the J end lost 8 bases, and 12 bases lay between the germline ends. Germline CDR1 SGHRS, CDR2 YFSETQ. Here the CDR3 DNA reads TGCGCCAGCAGCTTGGGGGGCCAATCCTATTCACCCCTCCACTTT. It codes for CASSLGGQSYSPLHF.

In its sample, this clone was seen once. This chain uses TRBV4-1 with TRBJ1-4; 8 positions match TRBD1. The CDR3 runs 18 residues. Germline CDR1 MGHRA, CDR2 YSYEKL. The V gene end was trimmed by 1 base and the J gene end by 2 bases; junction bases not matched to a gene: 9. Written as DNA, the CDR3 is TGCGCCAGCAGCCAAGTATCAACGGCAGGGGGCACTAATGAAAAACTGTTTTTT. Translating gives CASSQVSTAGGTNEKLFF.

V gene TRBV25-1 combines with J gene TRBJ2-3; D remains ambiguous. The CDR3 spans 15 residues. V was clipped by 5 bases and J by 11 bases, with 23 bases between them. The germline V gene has CDR1 MGHDK and CDR2 SYGVNS. CDR3 sequence: CASSPPGPTGGGQYF. As DNA, the CDR3 is TGTGCCAGCAGTCCGCCCGGGCCCACCGGTGGTGGGCAGTATTTT.

The chain joins TRBV19 to TRBJ2-2, with 8 bases aligning to TRBD1. The germline V gene encodes CDR1 LNHDA and CDR2 SQIVND (reference sequence). CDR3 length equals 16 residues. J gave up 7 bases and V 5 bases, and 12 bases lay outside the gene matches. The CDR3 protein is CASSPGQGYWGGELFF. The CDR3 DNA reads as TGTGCCAGTAGTCCAGGACAGGGTTATTGGGGCGGGGAGCTGTTTTTT.

A few counts support this clone. This chain uses TRBV4-2 with TRBJ2-3; D remains unclear. Deletions cut 2 bases from V and 10 bases from J, with 16 bases between. The germline V gene encodes CDR1 LGHNA and CDR2 YNFKEQ. This CDR3 spans 14 amino acids. The CDR3 coding sequence is TGTGCCAGCAGCCAATTAATCTCTCGGTCGGCGCAGTATTTT. It is translated as CASSQLISRSAQYF.

The chain links TRBV10-3 to TRBJ2-3; 9 bases align to TRBD2. Per germline, CDR1 ENHRY and CDR2 SYGVKD. V lost 8 bases, J lost 3 bases, and 12 bases stayed unmatched. The CDR3 sequence is 16 residues long. CDR3 region: CAIGAGGPGTTDTQYF. CDR3 bases: TGTGCCATCGGGGCGGGAGGGCCCGGCACGACAGATACGCAGTATTTT.

This clone was seen a single time. This chain joins TRBV6-5 and TRBJ1-6; D gene ambiguous. The CDR3 sequence is 16 residues long. Trimming shortened V by 1 base and J by 7 bases, and 14 bases separated the two germline ends. The germline CDR1 and CDR2 sequences are MNHEY and SVGAGI. The CDR3 DNA is TGTGCCAGCAGTTACTTACCGGGCAGCGGCAATTCACCCCTCCACTTT. Its translation is CASSYLPGSGNSPLHF.